The 30 T cell receptor beta chains presented below share a single source sample, sequenced in a study of T cells after yellow fever vaccination. MiXCR, applied by TCRdb to the 5' RACE reads, yields one record per CDR3 protein. Of 200,000 to 250,000 distinct CDR3 sequences listed, more than 3% are singletons. The material was CD4+ T cells sorted from PBMCs, obtained 10 days after the yellow fever booster vaccination. These receptors came from a man younger than 35 who received the YFV17D yellow fever vaccine.

This clonotype was counted a few times. V gene TRBV12-3 or TRBV12-4 combines with J gene TRBJ1-1; D not resolved. Trimming removed 3 bases from V and 6 bases from J, with 8 bases in between. The CDR3 runs to 12 residues. CDR3 in amino acids: CASSFSRAEAFF. The CDR3 nucleotides are TGTGCCAGCAGTTTTAGTCGAGCTGAAGCTTTCTTT.

This clonotype was seen repeatedly, ten times or more. V is TRBV12-3 or TRBV12-4 and J is TRBJ1-2; perhaps TRBD1 as D (5 bases). Trimming cost V 4 bases and J 5 bases, with 14 bases left between them. This CDR3 region has 14 residues. The DNA for the CDR3 is TGTGCCAGCAGTTCGTGGGACTCAGTGTATGGCTACACCTTC. The encoded protein is CASSSWDSVYGYTF.

The sample holds many counts of this clonotype. The genes are TRBV2 and TRBJ1-5, with TRBD1 identical over 9 bases. The ends lost 6 bases at V and 5 bases at J; junction bases unmatched: 8. Germline V CDR1 and CDR2: SNHLY, FYNNEI. The CDR3 sequence is 15 residues long. CDR3: CASSEQGARDQPQHF. The CDR3 DNA reads as TGTGCCAGCAGCGAACAGGGGGCGCGTGATCAGCCCCAGCATTTT.

This clonotype came up many times. Written as DNA, the CDR3 is TGCGCCAGCAGCCCCGAGGGGGGGCCGAATGAAAAACTGTTTTTT. Its translation: CASSPEGGPNEKLFF. The J gene is TRBJ1-4, the V gene TRBV5-1; TRBD1 might be the D (6 bases). Germline V gene data show CDR1 as SGHRS and CDR2 as YFSETQ. V shed 4 bases and J shed 5 bases, with 15 bases lying between them. This CDR3 is 15 amino acids long.

The genes are TRBV20-1 and TRBJ2-7, with TRBD1 identical over 9 bases. The trim removed 5 bases at V and 2 bases at J, leaving 4 bases unmatched. The CDR3 is 13 amino acids. Per germline, CDR1 DFQATT and CDR2 SNEGSKA (reference sequence). The CDR3 coding sequence is TGCAGTGCTCACAGGGGGCTAACCTACGAGCAGTACGTC. This sequence encodes CSAHRGLTYEQYV.

This clonotype was recorded at least ten times. V usage is TRBV7-2 and J usage is TRBJ2-3; D gene uncertain. V was pared by 7 bases and J by 2 bases, with 13 bases between. Germline loops: CDR1 SGHTA, CDR2 FQGNSA. The CDR3 is 14 amino acids. The CDR3 protein is CASISSRATDTQYF. CDR3 sequence (DNA): TGTGCCAGCATAAGTTCTCGGGCCACAGATACGCAGTATTTT.

This clonotype was observed many times. This sequence joins TRBV12-3 or TRBV12-4 and TRBJ1-3, with TRBD1 matching over 10 bases. V lost 8 bases to trimming and J lost 2 bases; unmatched junction nucleotides: 3. The CDR3 sequence is 14 residues long. CDR3 coding DNA: TGTGCCAGCCGGGGGACAGGGGCTGGAAACACCATATATTTT. Its protein product is CASRGTGAGNTIYF.

The chain recombines TRBV20-1 with TRBJ2-1, with 12 bases identical to TRBD2. The V gene's germline CDR1 is DFQATT and CDR2 SNEGSKA (reference sequence). The CDR3 extends over 15 amino acids. V gave up 3 bases and J gave up 12 bases; unmatched junction bases: 12. CDR3 amino acids: CSASSLAGGRRWQFF. In DNA form, the CDR3 reads TGCAGTGCTAGTAGCCTAGCGGGGGGGCGAAGATGGCAGTTCTTC.

This clonotype was detected many times. V and J are TRBV7-6 and TRBJ2-1; 7 bases map to TRBD1. This CDR3 contains 16 residues. V shed 0 bases and J 0 bases; nucleotides not matched to a gene: 2. Germline V CDR1 and CDR2: SGHVS, FNYEAQ. Here the CDR3 reads CASSLAPGGSYNEQFF. In DNA, the CDR3 is TGTGCCAGCAGCTTAGCCCCAGGGGGCTCCTACAATGAGCAGTTCTTC.

The chain recombines TRBV20-1 with TRBJ2-5; D unresolved. V lost 4 bases, J lost 0 bases, and 9 bases lay in between. The CDR3 totals 13 residues. Germline-derived CDR1 and CDR2 are DFQATT and SNEGSKA (reference sequence). CDR3 DNA: TGCAGTGCTATAAAAGGGTACCAAGAGACCCAGTACTTC. Translating gives CSAIKGYQETQYF.

In its sample, this clonotype was seen many times. The V gene is TRBV24-1, the J gene TRBJ2-3, with 8 bases identical to TRBD2. The CDR3 is made up of 14 amino acids. Germline lookup yields CDR1 KGHDR and CDR2 SFDVKD. V lost 5 bases to trimming and J lost 7 bases; unmatched junction nucleotides: 7. The CDR3 spells CATSVSGGRYTQYF. The CDR3 DNA sequence: TGTGCCACCAGTGTTTCGGGGGGGCGATATACGCAGTATTTT.

This clonotype was seen ten or more times. V usage is TRBV4-1 and J usage is TRBJ1-5; TRBD1 aligns across 7 bases. Germline CDR1 and CDR2: MGHRA and YSYEKL. The ends lost 1 base at V and 4 bases at J; junction bases unmatched: 7. CDR3 length: 16 residues. Here the CDR3 reads CASSQVFPTGNQPQHF. CDR3 nucleotides: TGCGCCAGCAGCCAAGTCTTCCCGACAGGGAATCAGCCCCAGCATTTT.

The chain links TRBV13 to TRBJ2-7; a possible D gene is TRBD2 (6 bases). The CDR3 extends over 13 amino acids. Germline loops: CDR1 PRHDT, CDR2 FYEKMQ (reference sequence). Trimming took 4 bases from V and 3 from J, leaving 10 bases between them. CDR3 residues: CASSSGGVYEQYF. In nucleotides, the CDR3 is TGTGCCAGCAGCTCCGGAGGGGTCTACGAGCAGTACTTC.

This clonotype was seen a handful of times. The genes are TRBV7-2 and TRBJ1-6; 8 bases are a match to TRBD1. The CDR3 consists of 15 residues. Germline lookup yields CDR1 SGHTA and CDR2 FQGNSA. Losses at the gene ends were 7 bases for V and 5 bases for J; bases not matched to a gene: 7. The CDR3, as DNA: TGTGCCAGCAACCGCCTGACAGGGGATAATTCACCCCTCCACTTT. It codes for CASNRLTGDNSPLHF.

This clonotype was seen ten or more times. The chain uses TRBV20-1 and TRBJ2-5, with TRBD1 matching over 7 bases. In germline, CDR1 is DFQATT, CDR2 SNEGSKA (reference sequence). The CDR3 consists of 13 residues. Unmatched junction bases numbered 5, after V lost 3 bases and J lost 4 bases. CDR3 in amino acids: CSASRGGRETQYF. For the CDR3, the DNA is TGCAGTGCTAGTAGAGGGGGCCGAGAGACCCAGTACTTC.

Only a few counts were recorded for this clonotype. CDR3 nucleotides: TGTGCCAGCAGCCAAGTTACCTTGTGGTGGGTGGAGACCCAGTACTTC. This translates into CASSQVTLWWVETQYF. The rearrangement uses TRBV3-1 and TRBJ2-5; D remains ambiguous. The germline gives CDR1 LGHDT, CDR2 YNNKEL (reference sequence). The V end was cut by 1 base, the J end by 5 bases, with 17 bases between. The CDR3 is 16 amino acids.

The table lists this clonotype with many counts. V gene TRBV21-1 combines with J gene TRBJ2-2. TRBV21-1 is noted as a pseudogene. The CDR3 is 14 residues long. The CDR3 nucleotides are TGTGCCAGCAGCAAAGGGCGAGGCACCGGGGAGCTGTTTTTT. Translated: CASSKGRGTGELFF.

The V gene is TRBV7-2, the J gene TRBJ2-1, with TRBD2 as a possible D gene (5 bases). V dropped 4 bases and J dropped 7 bases, with 17 bases sitting between them. The CDR3 spans 15 residues. Germline CDR1 is SGHTA and CDR2 is FQGNSA. The CDR3 here is CASSSRRGLANEQFF. The CDR3 DNA reads TGTGCCAGCAGCTCGCGGCGTGGCCTAGCAAATGAGCAGTTCTTC.

This clonotype was counted many times. The J gene is TRBJ2-2, the V gene TRBV7-9; D tentatively reads TRBD1 or TRBD2 (5 bases each). Germline CDR1 reads SEHNR; CDR2 reads FQNEAQ (reference sequence). The V gene lost 5 bases and the J gene lost 13 bases, with 20 bases spanning the gap. The CDR3 contains 14 residues. This chain's CDR3 is CASSPGTPVGGLFF. CDR3 DNA sequence: TGTGCCAGCAGCCCGGGGACGCCGGTCGGTGGGCTGTTTTTT. Complete variable domain (other parts from reference TRBV7-9 and TRBJ2-2): DTGVSQNPRHKITKRGQNVTFRCDPISEHNRLYWYRQTLGQGPEFLTYFQNEAQLEKSRLLSDRFSAERPKGSFSTLEIQRTEQGDSAMYLCASSPGTPVGGLFFGEGSRLTVL.

This clonotype came up many times. The chain uses TRBV7-9 and TRBJ2-3, with D unclear. V shed 5 bases and J shed 11 bases, with 11 bases lying between them. The germline V gene has CDR1 SEHNR and CDR2 FQNEAQ (reference sequence). The CDR3 runs to 11 residues. The CDR3 bases are TGTGCCAGCAGCCTGGCGGACCGGCAGTATTTT. The encoded protein is CASSLADRQYF.

The chain is built from TRBV12-3 or TRBV12-4 and TRBJ2-1; D is unclear. The CDR3 spans 12 residues. V was trimmed by 7 bases and J by 4 bases, leaving 8 bases between them. CDR3 amino acids: CASNLQYNEQFF. The CDR3 DNA follows: TGTGCCAGCAACCTGCAATACAATGAGCAGTTCTTC.

The J gene is TRBJ2-3, the V gene TRBV20-1, with 7 bases matching TRBD2. The CDR3 is made up of 14 amino acids. J gave up 2 bases and V 6 bases, and 8 bases lay outside the gene matches. CDR1 and CDR2 (germline): DFQATT, SNEGSKA (reference sequence). The CDR3 reads CSAGERGSTDTQYF. Written as DNA, the CDR3 is TGCAGTGCCGGGGAGCGGGGATCCACAGATACGCAGTATTTT.

The DNA of the CDR3 is TGTGCCAGCAGTGATTGGCCTCTTAACACCGGGGAGCTGTTTTTT. Amino acid sequence: CASSDWPLNTGELFF. The V call is TRBV2, the J call TRBJ2-2; D is unclear. CDR1 and CDR2 (germline): SNHLY, FYNNEI. V lost 3 bases and J lost 2, with 10 bases in between. This CDR3 has 15 amino acids.

This clonotype appeared a few times. V usage is TRBV7-2 and J usage is TRBJ1-5, with D possibly being TRBD1 (5 bases). Germline loops: CDR1 SGHTA, CDR2 FQGNSA. V lost 0 bases to trimming and J lost 0 bases, with 9 bases between them. The CDR3 length is 16 residues. This chain's CDR3 is CASSLARDLSNQPQHF. CDR3 sequence (DNA): TGTGCCAGCAGCTTAGCGAGGGACCTTAGCAATCAGCCCCAGCATTTT.

This clonotype was observed many times. V and J are TRBV24-1 and TRBJ2-7; D is possibly TRBD1 (5 bases). The V and J ends lost 8 bases and 0 bases respectively, with 13 bases between them. The germline CDR1 and CDR2 sequences are KGHDR and SFDVKD. The CDR3 totals 14 residues. The CDR3 is CATNPFRGSYEQYV. Here the CDR3 DNA reads TGTGCCACCAACCCGTTTAGGGGCTCCTACGAGCAGTACGTC.

This sequence joins TRBV7-2 and TRBJ1-1, with 9 bases that match TRBD1. With V trimmed by 5 bases and J by 4 bases, 5 bases remained unmatched. CDR1 SGHTA and CDR2 FQGNSA come from the germline V gene. This CDR3 is built from 14 residues. The CDR3 nucleotides are TGTGCCAGCAGCCAGAGGACAGGGGTCACTGAAGCTTTCTTT. This gives the protein CASSQRTGVTEAFF.

This chain connects TRBV6-5 to TRBJ2-2; 7 positions agree with TRBD1. The junction had 10 bases not matched to a gene; V was cut back by 5 bases and J by 4 bases. The germline V gene encodes CDR1 MNHEY and CDR2 SVGAGI. The CDR3 covers 16 residues. In DNA form, the CDR3 reads TGTGCCAGCAGTCACAATCCGGGACAGAGCACCGGGGAGCTGTTTTTT. Residues: CASSHNPGQSTGELFF.

There are a few counts of this clonotype. The chain combines TRBV30 with TRBJ2-7; a weak D match, TRBD1 (6 bases). The germline V gene has CDR1 GTSNPN and CDR2 SVGIG (reference sequence). The CDR3 has 14 amino acids. Trimming stripped 6 bases from V and 5 bases from J, with 20 bases between. In DNA form, the CDR3 reads TGTGCCTGCCTCCACTTGGGGGCGAGGGACGAGCAGTACTTC. It is translated as CACLHLGARDEQYF.

On this clonotype: This may be a read error: a much more frequent sequence differs by one nucleotide. The CDR3 nucleotides are TGTGCCAGCAGCGTAGACACCGGGGAGCTGTTTTTT. Protein sequence: CASSVDTGELFF. The chain recombines TRBV9 with TRBJ2-2; D uncertain. Trimming pared 0 bases from V and 3 bases from J, leaving 0 bases between. The CDR3 contains 12 residues. In germline, CDR1 is SGDLS, CDR2 YYNGEE.

This clonotype was seen ten or more times. The V gene is TRBV5-4, the J gene TRBJ2-1; 13 bases match TRBD2. After removal of 2 bases from V and 8 bases from J, the junction contained 4 bases not matched to a gene. Germline V lookup: CDR1 SGHNT, CDR2 YYREEE (reference sequence). The CDR3 totals 15 residues. CDR3 sequence: CASSLTSGGGYEQFF. The CDR3 DNA reads as TGTGCCAGCAGCTTAACTAGCGGGGGGGGCTATGAGCAGTTCTTC. Full variable domain (rest looked up from reference TRBV5-4 and TRBJ2-1): ETGVTQSPTHLIKTRGQQVTLRCSSQSGHNTVSWYQQALGQGPQFIFQYYREEENGRGNFPPRFSGLQFPNYSSELNVNALELDDSALYLCASSLTSGGGYEQFFGPGTRLTVL.